The rows below give T cell receptor beta chains drawn from one sample of a study of T cell repertoires in cytomegalovirus infection. Their antigen targets remain unknown. From the reads, TCRdb called clonotypes with MiXCR, one entry per CDR3 protein. Of 550,000 to 850,000 distinct CDR3 sequences listed, 33% are singletons. Here the sequenced sample was cultured PBMCs, taken from culture after CMV antigen stimulation. These receptors all come from a human donor in good health (CMV status not recorded). Some clones in this sample may be carry-over from other donors' samples. Each CDR3 is given with its conserved first and last residue. Fields, in order: D gene, V gene, J gene, clone size, CDR3 protein, CDR3 DNA. A D gene is named only where the DNA matches it firmly. Rows give clone size only sometimes, using once, few, many, or a class for an expanded clone.

>TRBD1|TRBV5-1|TRBJ1-5|.
CASSWWTGPNQPQHF
TGCGCCAGCAGCTGGTGGACAGGTCCAAATCAGCCCCAGCATTTT
>.|TRBV2|TRBJ1-1|few
CASSVGGGGRTEAFF
TGTGCCAGCAGCGTGGGAGGGGGGGGACGGACTGAAGCTTTCTTT
>TRBD1|TRBV20-1|TRBJ1-2|.
CSASTGQYYGYTF
TGCAGTGCTAGCACGGGACAGTACTATGGCTACACCTTC
>.|TRBV3-1|TRBJ2-5|.
CASSQEGVGFIGGRKETQYF
TGTGCCAGCAGCCAAGAGGGAGTCGGATTTATCGGGGGGCGGAAAGAGACCCAGTACTTC
>.|TRBV2|TRBJ2-3|.
CASSPGTPTAQYF
TGTGCCAGCAGTCCCGGGACCCCCACAGCGCAGTATTTT
>.|TRBV7-9|TRBJ2-7|.
CASSLELGYEQYF
TGTGCCAGCAGCTTAGAATTAGGCTACGAGCAGTACTTC
>.|TRBV5-6|TRBJ1-2|.
CASSAWSYGYTF
TGTGCCAGCAGCGCGTGGAGCTATGGCTACACCTTC
>.|TRBV7-9|TRBJ1-4|many
CASSLGELATNEKLFF
TGTGCCAGCAGCTTAGGAGAACTTGCAACTAATGAAAAACTGTTTTTT
>TRBD1|TRBV20-1|TRBJ2-1|once
CSARGDRAYNEQFF
TGCAGTGCTAGAGGGGACAGGGCATACAATGAGCAGTTCTTC
>.|TRBV10-3|TRBJ2-7|few
CAIGNSAAGEQYF
TGTGCCATCGGTAACAGCGCCGCGGGCGAGCAGTACTTC
>TRBD1|TRBV12-3/TRBV12-4|TRBJ1-1|.
CASSLWDRVAEAFF
TGTGCCAGCAGTTTATGGGACAGGGTGGCTGAAGCTTTCTTT
>.|TRBV7-8|TRBJ2-2|few
CASSFPVRTVNTGELFF
TGTGCCAGCAGCTTTCCTGTTAGGACAGTGAACACCGGGGAGCTGTTTTTT
>.|TRBV12-2|TRBJ1-5|few
CASRFFPQGMYQPQHF
TGTGCAAGTCGCTTTTTCCCGCAGGGAATGTATCAGCCCCAGCATTTT